This is a list of T cell receptor beta chains from one sample in a study of T cell responses to AZD1222 COVID-19 vaccine. Libraries were prepared by immunoSEQ multiplex PCR; TCRdb keeps only in-frame clonotypes and omits some of them. This sample has approximately 45,000 clones, with roughly 89% found just once. The sequencing here drew on peripheral blood, taken 28 days after the second AZD1222 dose. The source of these receptors is an adult who received the AZD1222 COVID-19 vaccine. Both conserved end residues are part of each CDR3. Fields, in order: V gene, J gene, CDR3 protein.

TRBV7-2	TRBJ2-7	CASSLVGTSGTYSYEQYF
TRBV6-4	TRBJ2-3	CASSDSGGSADTQYF
TRBV19	TRBJ1-1	CASSIDRQNLNTEAFF
TRBV9	TRBJ2-3	CASSPRGGTDTQYF
TRBV6-5	TRBJ1-4	CASSRTTSTNEKLFF
TRBV14	TRBJ2-7	CASSRQGGGSYEQYF
TRBV19	TRBJ2-2	CASSMVPRVDTGELFF
TRBV2	TRBJ2-7	CADRAGNSYEQYF
TRBV24-1	TRBJ2-2	CATTFGGELFF
TRBV6-1	TRBJ1-1	CASSDGTNTEAFF
TRBV10-2	TRBJ1-2	CASRRVFQEEGYTF
TRBV5-4	TRBJ2-6	CASNSGGAGANVLTF
TRBV4-1	TRBJ2-3	CASSQTMIAGVGDTQYF
TRBV9	TRBJ1-1	CASSVAVNTEAFF
TRBV4-1	TRBJ2-5	CASSPPGTGLKEETQYF
TRBV3-1/TRBV3-2	TRBJ1-3	CASSLRVRNTIYF
TRBV5-1	TRBJ2-1	CASSLVSGGYNEQFF
TRBV12-5	TRBJ1-5	CASGLGQGHQPQHF
TRBV11-2	TRBJ2-1	CASSLVSGSGYNEQFF
TRBV30	TRBJ1-1	CACRRPGRLGAFF
TRBV11-2	TRBJ1-4	CASSADRGGEKLFF
TRBV29-1	TRBJ2-1	CSVDTGLAGASEQFF
TRBV6-5	TRBJ1-5	CASSPLGRSNQPQHF
TRBV3-1/TRBV3-2	TRBJ2-7	CASSFTGAATSGEQYF
TRBV5-1	TRBJ2-7	CASSPGVAGGHEQYF
TRBV4-3	TRBJ2-2	CASSQVSGGGTGELFF
TRBV27	TRBJ2-2	CASSSANQGGELFF
TRBV5-6	TRBJ2-7	CASTFRDRVIYEQYF
TRBV5-5	TRBJ2-3	CASSAQGHYTDTQYF
TRBV7-8	TRBJ1-2	CASSLRGGLGYTF
TRBV7-2	TRBJ2-3	CASSLLLLGLGGDTQYF
TRBV6-1	TRBJ1-1	CASSEQRNTEAFF
TRBV5-4	TRBJ2-7	CASSPGVSYEQYF
TRBV7-9	TRBJ2-1	CASSFLAGAGMNEQFF
TRBV5-1	TRBJ1-1	CASSRESGGQNTEAFF
TRBV6-5	TRBJ2-7	CASSWLAGEAYEQYF
TRBV7-2	TRBJ2-1	CASSPLGLAGSSSYNEQFF
TRBV11-2	TRBJ1-5	CASSSNSENQPQHF
TRBV29-1	TRBJ2-2	CSVEGWTGRAGELFF
TRBV6-2/TRBV6-3	TRBJ2-5	CASSLASGIAQYF
TRBV3-1/TRBV3-2	TRBJ1-5	CASSQEGVQPQHF
TRBV5-1	TRBJ2-2	CASSSRVNTGELFF
TRBV7-2	TRBJ1-1	CASSFSTEAFF
TRBV5-1	TRBJ2-5	CASSDPSGSGETQYF
TRBV27	TRBJ1-2	CASSKTTGADYGYTF
TRBV18	TRBJ1-3	CASSPILDRASGNTIYF